This T cell receptor beta chain derives from a study of blood T cell repertoires in COVID-19. Study details: Sites in the United States, Italy and Spain provided acute and convalescent COVID-19 samples. PBMCs, B-cell-depleted T cells, or T cells provided the cDNA or gDNA that made up the material.

This clone was recorded a few times. Methods used by the authors: Using reference gene primer amplification, nucleated cell counts were estimated. Measured with immunoSEQ multiplex PCR; TCRdb has only the in-frame clones, and not every one. V and J calls and clone size are given by that table; D and trimming were obtained from the DNA. The profile covers about 53,000 clones, with just over 85% appearing a single time and about 2.5% taken by the ten largest. The CDR3 is 15 residues long. The germline gives CDR1 SGHNT, CDR2 YYREEE (reference sequence). Trimming removed 2 bases from V and 2 bases from J, with 13 bases in between.

The receptor was derived from a man older than 75 with acute or convalescent COVID-19. The gene calls are TRBV5-4 and TRBJ2-5; TRBD1 might be the D (5 bases). Sequencing was carried out using peripheral blood. The CDR3 protein is CASSFVLTAQETQYF. Here the CDR3 DNA reads TGTGCCAGCAGCTTTGTACTGACAGCACAAGAGACCCAGTACTTC.